The 16 T cell receptor beta chains presented below share a single source sample, sequenced in a study of vaccination effects on CD4 cells after COVID-19. Antigen-specific CD4+ T cells were first expanded with viral peptide pools by the ViraFEST assay and only then sequenced. Cultured cells yielded isolated CD4+ T cells after 10 days. PCR-confirmed SARS-CoV-2 infection occurred in the person between March and December 2020. Which antigens these TCRs recognize remains unknown. The data were produced by immunoSEQ multiplex PCR, yet TCRdb's version contains in-frame clones alone and is incomplete. The sample holds around 49,000 clones; roughly 65% are singletons and the top ten take under 40%. The sequences come from CD4+ T cells from PBMCs cultured with a peptide pool, collected before COVID-19 vaccination. These receptors were collected from a human donor who had a prior SARS-CoV-2 infection.

The chain joins TRBV7-9 to TRBJ2-5; TRBD2 matches 13 bases. Looked up from germline, CDR1 is SEHNR and CDR2 is FQNEAQ (reference sequence). Losses at the gene ends were 11 bases for V and 5 bases for J; bases not matched to a gene: 17. The CDR3 runs 17 residues. The CDR3 DNA reads as TGTGCCCTTGGGGGACTAGCGGGGTCTACGGGGTTGGAGACCCAGTACTTC. Amino acid sequence: CALGGLAGSTGLETQYF. Full variable domain (rest looked up from reference TRBV7-9 and TRBJ2-5): DTGVSQNPRHKITKRGQNVTFRCDPISEHNRLYWYRQTLGQGPEFLTYFQNEAQLEKSRLLSDRFSAERPKGSFSTLEIQRTEQGDSAMYLCALGGLAGSTGLETQYFGPGTRLLVL.

The gene calls are TRBV7-9 and TRBJ2-1; D might be TRBD2 (6 bases). V dropped 6 bases and J dropped 4 bases, with 19 bases sitting between them. The CDR3 runs 16 residues. CDR1 SEHNR and CDR2 FQNEAQ come from the germline V gene (reference sequence). The DNA of the CDR3 is TGTGCCAGCAGTAAACCCGGGAGACTGGCTTACAATGAGCAGTTCTTC. As protein: CASSKPGRLAYNEQFF.

This rearrangement joins TRBV19 to TRBJ1-1; weak D call: TRBD1 (5 bases). The germline V gene has CDR1 LNHDA and CDR2 SQIVND (reference sequence). Trimming took off 3 bases at V and 0 bases at J, with 11 bases between the two ends. This CDR3 region has 15 residues. CDR3 in amino acids: CASSIIPGLNTEAFF. CDR3 bases: TGTGCCAGTAGTATTATCCCAGGGTTGAACACTGAAGCTTTCTTT.

The rearrangement links TRBV2 to TRBJ2-5; D gene ambiguous. The CDR3 extends over 14 amino acids. Germline V gene data show CDR1 as SNHLY and CDR2 as FYNNEI. V was cut by 5 bases and J by 0 bases, with 10 bases left in between. The CDR3 region is CASSPRQDQETQYF. In DNA form, the CDR3 reads TGTGCCAGCAGTCCGCGACAAGACCAAGAGACCCAGTACTTC.

V is TRBV24-1 and J is TRBJ2-3, with a possible D match to TRBD1 (7 bases). This CDR3 spans 14 amino acids. Germline CDR1 reads KGHDR; CDR2 reads SFDVKD. V dropped 7 bases and J dropped 3 bases, with 13 bases sitting between them. The CDR3 reads CATSAGQITDTQYF. The CDR3 nucleotides are TGTGCCACCAGCGCGGGACAGATTACAGATACGCAGTATTTT.

The V gene is TRBV5-1, the J gene TRBJ2-2; the D is unclear. The V and J ends lost 4 bases and 5 bases respectively, with 15 bases between them. The CDR3 is 15 amino acids. Looked up from germline, CDR1 is SGHRS and CDR2 is YFSETQ. The CDR3 coding sequence is TGCGCCAGCAGCGCCTCCAGAATGAGTACCGGGGAGCTGTTTTTT. Translated, it gives CASSASRMSTGELFF.

The V gene is TRBV11-2, the J gene TRBJ2-5; possible D gene TRBD2, 5 bases. The CDR3 length is 15 residues. The germline gives CDR1 SGHAT, CDR2 FQNNGV. The V and J ends lost 4 bases and 1 base respectively, with 13 bases between them. This CDR3 reads CASSSIVGAQETQYF. Written as DNA, the CDR3 is TGTGCCAGCAGCTCGATAGTGGGAGCCCAAGAGACCCAGTACTTC.

The chain recombines TRBV3-1 (or the pseudogene TRBV3-2) with TRBJ1-2; D not resolved. Trimming took off 3 bases at V and 2 bases at J, with 16 bases between the two ends. The CDR3 totals 16 residues. Germline V lookup: CDR1 LGHDT, CDR2 YNNKEL (reference sequence). This chain's CDR3 is CASSQLGSGGNYGYTF. The DNA for the CDR3 is TGTGCCAGCAGCCAGCTGGGATCGGGAGGCAACTATGGCTACACCTTC.

The rearrangement joins TRBV27 to TRBJ1-5; possible D gene TRBD1, 5 bases. V lost 6 bases and J 8 bases, leaving 20 bases between the germline ends. The CDR3 covers 15 residues. The germline gives CDR1 MNHEY, CDR2 SMNVEV (reference sequence). Written as DNA, the CDR3 is TGTGCCAGCAGCGACAAATCGGGGGTATGGGAGCCCCAGCATTTT. It is translated as CASSDKSGVWEPQHF.

The chain has TRBV7-9 and TRBJ1-6; D remains ambiguous. This CDR3 region has 12 residues. Trimming pared 6 bases from V and 15 bases from J, leaving 15 bases between. Germline V CDR1 and CDR2: SEHNR, FQNEAQ (reference sequence). The CDR3 nucleotides are TGTGCCAGCAGGCCCCGGGTCGGGGACCTCCACTTT. This gives the protein CASRPRVGDLHF. Combining the CDR3 with reference TRBV7-9 and TRBJ1-6 gives the whole variable domain DTGVSQNPRHKITKRGQNVTFRCDPISEHNRLYWYRQTLGQGPEFLTYFQNEAQLEKSRLLSDRFSAERPKGSFSTLEIQRTEQGDSAMYLCASRPRVGDLHFGNGTRLTVT.

J is TRBJ2-7 and V is TRBV18; D is unresolved. Trimming removed 4 bases at V and 1 base at J, with 11 bases between. CDR1 is KGHSH, CDR2 LQKENI, per germline. The CDR3 loop spans 14 amino acids. The CDR3 loop reads CASSRGRPSYEQYF. CDR3 sequence (DNA): TGTGCCAGCTCACGTGGACGGCCGTCCTACGAGCAGTACTTC.

Only a few counts were recorded for this clone. The chain has TRBV5-1 and TRBJ2-1; D might be TRBD2 (5 bases). Per germline, CDR1 SGHRS and CDR2 YFSETQ. Trimming cost V 4 bases and J 1 base, with 12 bases left between them. The CDR3 length is 15 residues. The CDR3 DNA is TGCGCCAGCAGCGACGGGGTAGGGTCCTACAATGAGCAGTTCTTC. It specifies CASSDGVGSYNEQFF.

This clone was seen a handful of times. The chain couples TRBV9 to TRBJ2-2, with D maybe TRBD1 (5 bases). Germline lookup yields CDR1 SGDLS and CDR2 YYNGEE. Deletions cut 0 bases from V and 1 base from J, with 10 bases between. The CDR3 spans 16 residues. CDR3 nucleotide sequence: TGTGCCAGCAGCGTAGCACAGGAGAAGAACACCGGGGAGCTGTTTTTT. The encoded protein is CASSVAQEKNTGELFF.

The gene calls are TRBV25-1 and TRBJ2-7; TRBD2 agrees at 7 bases. V was clipped by 2 bases and J by 2 bases; unmatched bases: 6. This CDR3 comprises 15 residues. Germline-derived CDR1 and CDR2 are MGHDK and SYGVNS. CDR3 in DNA: TGTGCCAGCAGTGAAATGTGGGAGGGAGCCTACGAGCAGTACTTC. Translated, it gives CASSEMWEGAYEQYF.

This clone has just a few counts. The chain has TRBV3-1 (or the pseudogene TRBV3-2) and TRBJ2-1; a possible D gene is TRBD1 (5 bases). V was trimmed by 1 base and J by 2 bases, leaving 9 bases between them. Germline V lookup: CDR1 LGHDT, CDR2 YNNKEL (reference sequence). The CDR3 is made up of 15 amino acids. CDR3 bases: TGTGCCAGCAGCCAAGTCGCAGGGACCTACAATGAGCAGTTCTTC. Translated, it gives CASSQVAGTYNEQFF.

The J gene is TRBJ2-3, the V gene TRBV15; D remains ambiguous. The CDR3 length is 13 residues. In germline, CDR1 is LNHNV, CDR2 YYDKDF (reference sequence). V lost 0 bases and J lost 13, with 14 bases in between. The CDR3 spells CATSRDRVRREYF. The CDR3 DNA is TGTGCCACCAGCAGAGATCGGGTGCGACGGGAGTATTTT.